Listed below are T cell receptor beta chains from one sample, sequenced in a study of CD4+ T cells in melanoma. Clones were sequenced by immunoSEQ multiplex PCR, and TCRdb holds only the in-frame ones, with some missing. The sample carries about 55,000 clones, about 70% recorded once. The sample consisted of tumor tissue. These receptors originate from a human donor with melanoma. Both conserved end residues are part of each CDR3. A D gene is named only where the DNA matches it firmly. Clone size is given for some rows only: seen once, a few or many times, or a class if the clone is expanded.

TRBJ1-6	TRBV7-2	NA	NA	TGTGCCAGCAGCACCCGGGGGTATAATTCACCCCTCCACTTT	CASSTRGYNSPLHF
TRBJ1-2	TRBV18	NA	NA	TGTGCCAGCTCACGGCCCGGGACAAGCATTAACTATGGCTACACCTTC	CASSRPGTSINYGYTF
TRBJ1-2	TRBV4-1	TRBD1	once	TGCGCCAGCAGCCAGACAGGGATCGGCTATGGCTACACCTTC	CASSQTGIGYGYTF
TRBJ1-2	TRBV7-2	NA	NA	TGTGCCAGCAGACAAGGACGGGCCTATGGCTACACCTTC	CASRQGRAYGYTF
TRBJ2-7	TRBV6-5	TRBD1	NA	TGTGCCAGCAGTTACGGGACAGGAAAGTACGAGCAGTACTTC	CASSYGTGKYEQYF
TRBJ1-4	TRBV27	NA	NA	TGTGCCAGCACTGCGGGGAACACGCCAAATGAAAAACTGTTTTTT	CASTAGNTPNEKLFF
TRBJ2-7	TRBV4-3	TRBD2	NA	TGCGCCAGCAGCTTGGCCGGGACTAACTACGAGCAGTACTTC	CASSLAGTNYEQYF
TRBJ1-3	TRBV7-9	NA	NA	TGTGCCAGCAGGCGCACGCGAGGGGTAGGAAACACCATATATTTT	CASRRTRGVGNTIYF
TRBJ2-7	TRBV7-9	NA	NA	TGTGCCAGCAGCTTAGCAAGGGACTACGAGCAGTACTTC	CASSLARDYEQYF
TRBJ1-1	TRBV9	NA	NA	TGTGCCAGCGGCAAGGATGGCTCTGAAGCTTTCTTT	CASGKDGSEAFF
TRBJ2-5	TRBV5-1	NA	NA	TGCGCCAGCAGCTTGGGCGGAGCGGGACACGTAGAGACCCAGTACTTC	CASSLGGAGHVETQYF
TRBJ2-5	TRBV7-7	NA	NA	TGTGCTAGCAGCGCTCAACCTCAAGAGACCCAGTACTTC	CASSAQPQETQYF
TRBJ2-6	TRBV6-4	NA	once	TGTGCCAGCAGCGTGAGCTCTGGGGCCAACGTCCTGACTTTC	CASSVSSGANVLTF
TRBJ1-5	TRBV15	NA	few	TGTGCCACCAGCAGAGCTGGCCAGGGAAACTGGAATCAGCCCCAGCATTTT	CATSRAGQGNWNQPQHF
TRBJ2-7	TRBV5-1	NA	once	TGCGCCAGCAGCTTGGTGCCGGGACACTACGAGCAGTACTTC	CASSLVPGHYEQYF
TRBJ2-7	TRBV4-3	NA	few	TGCGCCAGCAGTGTGGGGATGGCTAACTCCTACGAGCAGTACTTC	CASSVGMANSYEQYF
TRBJ1-5	TRBV7-2	TRBD1	NA	TGTGCCAGCAGCCCAAAAGGGGGCGGGATAGGAAACCAGCCCCAGCATTTT	CASSPKGGGIGNQPQHF
TRBJ1-2	TRBV30	TRBD1	NA	TGTGCCTGGAGTCCCACGACAGGGGTACGCACCTTC	CAWSPTTGVRTF
TRBJ2-7	TRBV5-6	TRBD1	NA	TGTGCCAGCAGCCCCGGGACAGGAGCCTACGAGCAGTACTTC	CASSPGTGAYEQYF
TRBJ2-3	TRBV11-2	NA	NA	TGTGCCAGCAGACCCTCTTTGGATACGCAGTATTTT	CASRPSLDTQYF
TRBJ1-3	TRBV4-1	NA	many	TGCGCCAGCAGCCAAGGCTCAGGGGAAACTGGAAACACCATATATTTT	CASSQGSGETGNTIYF
TRBJ1-3	TRBV9	TRBD1	NA	TGTGCCAGCAGCGCAGGGGGTACTGGAAACACCATATATTTT	CASSAGGTGNTIYF
TRBJ1-2	TRBV4-2	NA	many	TGTGCCAGCAGCCAAGTTCCGGGGGAAGCGAACTATGGCTACACCTTC	CASSQVPGEANYGYTF
TRBJ1-4	TRBV27	NA	medium-sized	TGTGCCAGCACATGGAGGGGTTCTGGCGGAGAACTGTTTTTT	CASTWRGSGGELFF
TRBJ1-1	TRBV4-1	NA	few	TGCGCCAGCAGCCAAGATTCGGGAGGCACTGAAGCTTTCTTT	CASSQDSGGTEAFF
TRBJ1-2	TRBV7-9	NA	NA	TGTGCCAGCAGCTTGACAGAGAGCTATGGCTACACCTTC	CASSLTESYGYTF
TRBJ1-1	TRBV7-3	NA	NA	TGTGCCAGCAGTCTCCACCAGAACACTGAAGCTTTCTTT	CASSLHQNTEAFF
TRBJ1-2	TRBV2	TRBD1	few	TGTGCCAGCAGTGAAATTGGACAGGGAGGTGGCTACACCTTC	CASSEIGQGGGYTF
TRBJ1-1	TRBV30	NA	NA	TGTGCCTGGGGGACACCGAACACTGAAGCTTTCTTT	CAWGTPNTEAFF